What follows are 17 T cell receptor beta chains derived from one specimen sequenced in a study of T cell repertoires in cytomegalovirus infection. MiXCR, applied by TCRdb to the reads, yields one record per CDR3 protein. This sample has approximately 590,000 distinct CDR3 sequences, with under 45% found just once. These receptors lack a known antigen. Source: cultured PBMCs, taken from culture after CMV antigen stimulation. These receptors all come from a human donor in good health (CMV status not recorded). Some clones in this sample may be carry-over from other donors' samples.

This clonotype turned up a few times. The chain uses TRBV11-2 and TRBJ2-7; 7 bases are a match to TRBD2. V gave up 4 bases and J gave up 6 bases; unmatched junction bases: 15. Germline assignment: CDR1 SGHAT and CDR2 FQNNGV. The CDR3 runs to 16 residues. Here the CDR3 reads CASSSRFKRESGEQYF. CDR3 in DNA: TGTGCCAGCAGCTCTAGATTCAAGCGGGAAAGTGGCGAGCAGTACTTC.

The V and J genes are TRBV6-5 and TRBJ2-1, with 8 nucleotides matching TRBD1. Germline CDR1 is MNHEY and CDR2 is SVGAGI. This CDR3 region has 14 residues. V lost 6 bases and J lost 8; bases outside the gene matches: 9. In DNA, the CDR3 is TGTGCCAGCAGCCTGACAGGGGAGGTCGATGAGCAGTTCTTC. Its translation: CASSLTGEVDEQFF.

V is TRBV7-2 and J is TRBJ2-3; 10 nucleotides line up with TRBD2. Germline trimming cut 4 bases from V and 3 bases from J; bases unmatched to any gene: 7. The CDR3 consists of 16 residues. CDR1 and CDR2 (germline): SGHTA, FQGNSA. The CDR3 sequence: CASSSSGRAWTDTQYF. CDR3 in DNA: TGTGCCAGCAGCTCGAGCGGGAGGGCATGGACAGATACGCAGTATTTT.

At least ten counts were recorded for this clonotype. V is TRBV7-8 and J is TRBJ1-3; TRBD1 is a possible D gene (5 bases). The CDR3 is 15 amino acids. Germline CDR1 reads SGHVS; CDR2 reads FQNEAQ. V was shortened by 2 bases and J by 4 bases, with 12 bases between the two germline ends. Written as DNA, the CDR3 is TGTGCCAGCAGCTTACTGTCCGGGACCGGAAACACCATATATTTT. Its protein product is CASSLLSGTGNTIYF.

In its sample, this clonotype was seen a few times. This rearrangement joins TRBV6-5 to TRBJ2-1; 13 bases are shared with TRBD2. This CDR3 is 17 amino acids long. CDR1 and CDR2 (germline): MNHEY, SVGAGI. V shed 0 bases and J 9 bases; nucleotides not matched to a gene: 8. The CDR3 reads CASSYSVGLAGVGEQFF. The DNA for the CDR3 is TGTGCCAGCAGTTACTCGGTAGGACTAGCGGGAGTAGGTGAGCAGTTCTTC.

The chain employs TRBV6-8 and TRBJ2-5, with a possible D match to TRBD2 (7 bases). Trimming stripped 0 bases from V and 2 bases from J, with 10 bases between. CDR1 is MNHGY and CDR2 is SAAAGT in the germline V gene. The CDR3 consists of 15 residues. The CDR3 is CASSYSRGGQETQYF. The CDR3, as DNA: TGTGCCAGCAGTTACTCGAGGGGGGGTCAAGAGACCCAGTACTTC.

V is TRBV6-1 and J is TRBJ2-3; D is perhaps TRBD1 (6 bases). Germline CDR1 reads MNHNS; CDR2 reads SASEGT. The CDR3 has 15 residues. The V end was cut by 3 bases, the J end by 2 bases, with 12 bases between. The CDR3 loop reads CASSDSTGYTDTQYF. The DNA for the CDR3 is TGTGCCAGCAGTGATTCGACAGGATACACAGATACGCAGTATTTT.

The V gene is TRBV12-3 or TRBV12-4, the J gene TRBJ2-1; 8 nucleotides align to TRBD1. The CDR3 loop spans 15 amino acids. The junction had 8 bases not matched to a gene; V was cut back by 7 bases and J by 3 bases. The CDR3 sequence: CASTPVGQGYNEQFF. The CDR3 DNA follows: TGTGCCAGCACCCCTGTTGGACAGGGCTACAATGAGCAGTTCTTC.

This clonotype was picked up a small number of times. The CDR3, as DNA: TGTGCCAGCAGCTCCCGATCTCCAATACAGGGGGCAGGTCAGCCCCAGCATTTT. This gives the protein CASSSRSPIQGAGQPQHF. The chain employs TRBV7-2 and TRBJ1-5, with 9 bases aligning to TRBD1. Germline V gene lookup returns CDR1 SGHTA and CDR2 FQGNSA. There are 18 residues in the CDR3. V lost 4 bases and J lost 6; bases outside the gene matches: 16.

The genes are TRBV7-8 and TRBJ1-5; 9 bases are a match to TRBD1. Germline-derived CDR1 and CDR2 are SGHVS and FQNEAQ. The CDR3 runs to 15 residues. J was trimmed by 3 bases and V by 5 bases; bases with no gene match: 5. DNA for the CDR3: TGTGCCAGCAGCACCGACAGGGGGGTCAATCAGCCCCAGCATTTT. Amino acid sequence: CASSTDRGVNQPQHF.

V and J are TRBV7-2 and TRBJ1-1; TRBD1 might be the D (5 bases). V lost 5 bases and J 6 bases, leaving 22 bases between the germline ends. CDR1 SGHTA and CDR2 FQGNSA come from the germline V gene. There are 16 residues in the CDR3. The DNA of the CDR3 is TGTGCCAGCAGCCTGGCCCCAGGGATCGGGGCTCCTGAAGCTTTCTTT. Translation: CASSLAPGIGAPEAFF. The full variable domain, its missing parts supplied by reference TRBV7-2 and TRBJ1-1, is GAGVSQSPSNKVTEKGKDVELRCDPISGHTALYWYRQSLGQGLEFLIYFQGNSAPDKSGLPSDRFSAERTGGSVSTLTIQRTQQEDSAVYLCASSLAPGIGAPEAFFGQGTRLTVV.

The chain couples TRBV7-2 to TRBJ2-3; 10 bases are shared with TRBD2. CDR3 length: 17 amino acids. The V segment lost 7 bases and the J segment 1 base; nucleotides outside the gene matches: 11. Germline loops: CDR1 SGHTA, CDR2 FQGNSA. The CDR3 DNA sequence: TGTGCCAGCAAGGGGCTAGCGGGAGTAGGGGGCACAGATACGCAGTATTTT. It is translated as CASKGLAGVGGTDTQYF. The full variable domain, completed using reference TRBV7-2 and TRBJ2-3, is GAGVSQSPSNKVTEKGKDVELRCDPISGHTALYWYRQSLGQGLEFLIYFQGNSAPDKSGLPSDRFSAERTGGSVSTLTIQRTQQEDSAVYLCASKGLAGVGGTDTQYFGPGTRLTVL.

The V gene is TRBV7-9, the J gene TRBJ2-2, with TRBD2 identical over 9 bases. CDR1 and CDR2 (germline): SEHNR, FQNEAQ (reference sequence). V was pared by 6 bases and J by 8 bases, with 16 bases of the junction left unmatched. The CDR3 loop spans 17 amino acids. Here the CDR3 DNA reads TGTGCCAGCAGTGACCGACTAGCGGCCCCCCCTAGAGGGGAGCTGTTTTTT. This gives the protein CASSDRLAAPPRGELFF.

The CDR3 DNA follows: TGTGCCTGGAGTGTAGCCTCGTGGGATACGCAGTATTTT. This codes for CAWSVASWDTQYF. The V and J genes are TRBV30 and TRBJ2-3; D is unresolved. V was clipped by 0 bases and J by 6 bases, with 10 bases between them. Looked up from germline, CDR1 is GTSNPN and CDR2 is SVGIG (reference sequence). The CDR3 spans 13 residues.

The chain links TRBV12-3 or TRBV12-4 to TRBJ1-1; tentative D call: TRBD1 (5 bases). Trimming cost V 6 bases and J 0 bases, with 14 bases left between them. CDR3 length: 15 residues. The CDR3 DNA follows: TGTGCCAGCAGCTTGGTTGGGGCCGTGAACACTGAAGCTTTCTTT. It translates to CASSLVGAVNTEAFF.

This clonotype was detected a few times. This chain uses TRBV6-1 with TRBJ2-5, with 10 bases that match TRBD2. Trimming cost V 7 bases and J 5 bases; bases outside gene matches: 13. From germline, CDR1 is MNHNS and CDR2 SASEGT. This CDR3 region has 16 residues. The chain's CDR3 is CASTPRLAGAWETQYF. The CDR3 coding sequence is TGTGCCAGCACCCCCCGGCTAGCGGGAGCTTGGGAGACCCAGTACTTC.

The chain is built from TRBV5-1 and TRBJ2-1; TRBD1 matches at 8 bases. Germline V gene sequence: CDR1 SGHRS, CDR2 YFSETQ. This CDR3 is built from 15 residues. J was trimmed by 5 bases and V by 0 bases; bases with no gene match: 4. The CDR3 DNA reads TGCGCCAGCAGCTTGGACAGGGGGAGAAACAATGAGCAGTTCTTC. Its translation is CASSLDRGRNNEQFF. Looking up the rest from reference TRBV5-1 and TRBJ2-1 gives the full variable domain: KAGVTQTPRYLIKTRGQQVTLSCSPISGHRSVSWYQQTPGQGLQFLFEYFSETQRNKGNFPGRFSGRQFSNSRSEMNVSTLELGDSALYLCASSLDRGRNNEQFFGPGTRLTVL.